This T cell receptor (beta chain) was sequenced in a study of T cell repertoires in cytomegalovirus infection. Study-level background: Both a matching HLA type and CMV infection were indicated by public TCR beta signatures.

TCRdb itself ran the reads through MiXCR, one entry per CDR3 protein. The sample lists some 680,000 distinct CDR3 sequences; approximately 34% were seen once. Findings of the study overall: Ex vivo responses were dominated by HLA-C-restricted CMV-specific TCR beta clonotypes. The cumulative frequency of public TCR beta families identified carriers of CMV plus the relevant HLA.

As concerns this clonotype: Its antigen is unknown.

CDR1 and CDR2 from the germline V gene are SGHDT and YYEEEE. With V trimmed by 4 bases and J by 6 bases, 9 bases remained unmatched. This CDR3 contains 17 residues. Sequenced material: PBMCs. This chain connects TRBV5-6 to TRBJ2-2; 13 positions agree with TRBD2. The sequence was collected from a human donor in good health (CMV status not recorded). Some clones in this sample may be carry-over from other donors' samples. The CDR3 nucleotides read TGTGCCAGCAGCCCACTCGGACTAGCGGGAGATGCCGGGGAGCTGTTTTTT. It codes for CASSPLGLAGDAGELFF.